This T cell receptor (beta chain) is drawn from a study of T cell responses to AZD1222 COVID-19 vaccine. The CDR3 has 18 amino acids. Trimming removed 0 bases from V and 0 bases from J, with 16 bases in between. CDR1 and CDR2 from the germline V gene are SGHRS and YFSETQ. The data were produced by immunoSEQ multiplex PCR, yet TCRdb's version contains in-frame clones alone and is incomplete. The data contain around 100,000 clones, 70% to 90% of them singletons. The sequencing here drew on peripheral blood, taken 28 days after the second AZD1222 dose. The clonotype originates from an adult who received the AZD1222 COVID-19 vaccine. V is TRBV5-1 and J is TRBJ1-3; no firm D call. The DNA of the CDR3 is TGCGCCAGCAGCTTGGCTTCCGGGCGGGCGATCTCTGGAAACACCATATATTTT. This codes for CASSLASGRAISGNTIYF.